This T cell receptor (beta chain) derives from a study of cytotoxic CD8 clonotypes in ibrutinib-treated CLL. TCRdb keeps only in-frame clones here, not all; method: immunoSEQ multiplex PCR. The sample has roughly 110,000 clones, approximately 56% seen once; the top ten hold about 39%. The V segment lost 2 bases and the J segment 4 bases; nucleotides outside the gene matches: 5. CDR3 length: 15 residues. Germline CDR1 and CDR2: MDHEN and SYDVKM. Material: PBMCs, obtained after 24 months of ibrutinib treatment. The gene calls are TRBV28 and TRBJ1-5; 7 bases fit TRBD1. The clonotype comes from a human donor with chronic lymphocytic leukemia. The CDR3 DNA reads as TGTGCCAGCAGTTTAACGGACAGGTTAAATCAGCCCCAGCATTTT. It yields the protein CASSLTDRLNQPQHF.